The 10 T cell receptor beta chains in this list originate from one sample, sequenced in a study of T cell clonotyping in hematopoietic cell transplantation (dated by TCRdb to about 2021). The method behind the library was the immunoSEQ multiplex PCR assay. The table comes from immuneACCESS by way of TCRdb, which keeps in-frame sequences with V and J called. Part of the clones is missing from these tables; in studies checked, under half for an unresolved V gene and the rest for unknown reasons. This sample gives roughly 11,000 clones in total; 80% to 95% of them show up just once. The ten largest clones capture 10% to 15% of the sample. The time point label here, explained by the study, means: recipient sample about 28 days before transplant, after cytoreduction. Material: peripheral blood mononuclear cells, obtained before stem cell transplant. These receptors were obtained from a woman aged 35 to 49 with acute myeloid leukemia. Some clones in this sample may be carry-over from other donors' samples.

By sample share, this clone is large (0.1 to 1%). The rearrangement joins TRBV27 to TRBJ2-7, with 8 bases matching TRBD2. V dropped 6 bases and J dropped 3; count of bases not matched to a gene: 4. The CDR3 totals 13 residues. The V gene's germline CDR1 is MNHEY and CDR2 SMNVEV (reference sequence). CDR3 bases: TGTGCCAGCAGAGCGGGAGTCGGCTACGAGCAGTACTTC. Its protein product is CASRAGVGYEQYF.

The chain has TRBV28 and TRBJ1-3; D not certain. CDR1 is MDHEN and CDR2 is SYDVKM in the germline V gene. The length of the CDR3 is 14 residues. The V end lost 5 bases, the J end lost 0 bases, and 8 bases lay between the germline ends. For the CDR3, the DNA is TGTGCCAGCAGTCTCCTTCGCTCTGGAAACACCATATATTTT. It codes for CASSLLRSGNTIYF.

The chain recombines TRBV4-1 with TRBJ2-7, with D hard to call. The germline gives CDR1 MGHRA, CDR2 YSYEKL. This CDR3 is built from 15 residues. The V gene lost 0 bases and the J gene lost 2 bases, with 11 bases spanning the gap. The CDR3 here is CASSQDSVPTYEQYF. CDR3 nucleotides: TGCGCCAGCAGCCAAGATTCCGTTCCTACCTACGAGCAGTACTTC.

This chain links TRBV10-3 with TRBJ2-1; tentatively, D is TRBD2 (7 bases). Germline lookup yields CDR1 ENHRY and CDR2 SYGVKD. The CDR3 consists of 11 residues. The V gene lost 9 bases and the J gene lost 7 bases, with 10 bases spanning the gap. The CDR3 is CAIGGGNEQFF. The CDR3 DNA reads as TGTGCCATAGGGGGGGGAAATGAGCAGTTCTTC.

V and J are TRBV7-2 and TRBJ1-3; no clear D gene. This CDR3 contains 13 residues. The germline V and J ends were trimmed by 4 bases and 4 bases, with 8 bases remaining between them. In germline, CDR1 is SGHTA, CDR2 FQGNSA. The chain's CDR3 is CASSSAPGNTIYF. The CDR3, as DNA: TGTGCCAGCAGCTCCGCCCCAGGAAACACCATATATTTT. Supplemented by reference TRBV7-2 and TRBJ1-3, the full variable domain reads GAGVSQSPSNKVTEKGKDVELRCDPISGHTALYWYRQSLGQGLEFLIYFQGNSAPDKSGLPSDRFSAERTGGSVSTLTIQRTQQEDSAVYLCASSSAPGNTIYFGEGSWLTVV.

The rearrangement joins TRBV19 to TRBJ2-2; TRBD1 matches 7 bases. In germline, CDR1 is LNHDA, CDR2 SQIVND (reference sequence). The CDR3 is 15 amino acids. With 7 bases clipped from V and 4 bases from J, the junction kept 9 bases outside the gene matches. CDR3 DNA sequence: TGTGCCAGTATGGGGCGACAGGGTGTCACCGGGGAGCTGTTTTTT. Translating it yields CASMGRQGVTGELFF.

The CDR3 is CASSRTTDYEQYF. The CDR3, as DNA: TGTGCCAGCAGCCGAACGACAGATTACGAGCAGTACTTC. The rearrangement joins TRBV7-8 to TRBJ2-5; perhaps TRBD1 as D (5 bases). The J call may be mistaken, given a closer DNA end match to TRBJ2-7. This CDR3 is built from 13 residues. Per the germline V gene, CDR1 is SGHVS and CDR2 is FQNEAQ.

The J gene is TRBJ2-5, the V gene TRBV7-6; 12 nucleotides line up with TRBD2. Germline CDR1 and CDR2: SGHVS and FNYEAQ. V trimming: 2 bases; J trimming: 1 base; junction bases outside the gene matches: 2. The CDR3 is made up of 16 amino acids. The CDR3 DNA is TGTGCCAGCAGCTTAACTAGCGGGAGGACCCAAGAGACCCAGTACTTC. It yields the protein CASSLTSGRTQETQYF.

The genes are TRBV11-2 and TRBJ2-5, with 8 bases aligning to TRBD2. Germline V gene sequence: CDR1 SGHAT, CDR2 FQNNGV. This CDR3 has 16 amino acids. V was pared by 1 base and J by 2 bases, with 6 bases of the junction left unmatched. Written as DNA, the CDR3 is TGTGCCAGCAGCTTAGCCCCCGGGGGGGGACAAGAGACCCAGTACTTC. This sequence encodes CASSLAPGGGQETQYF. Full variable domain (remainder filled in from reference TRBV11-2 and TRBJ2-5): EAGVAQSPRYKIIEKRQSVAFWCNPISGHATLYWYQQILGQGPKLLIQFQNNGVVDDSQLPKDRFSAERLKGVDSTLKIQPAKLEDSAVYLCASSLAPGGGQETQYFGPGTRLLVL.

The V gene is TRBV5-1, the J gene TRBJ2-2; no definite D call. The CDR3 is made up of 14 amino acids. Germline CDR1 SGHRS, CDR2 YFSETQ. The V end lost 0 bases, the J end lost 0 bases, and 3 bases lay between the germline ends. CDR3 DNA sequence: TGCGCCAGCAGCTTGGTACCGAACACCGGGGAGCTGTTTTTT. Translating gives CASSLVPNTGELFF.